Below, 25 T cell receptor beta chains from the same sample are listed, as sequenced in a study of cytomegalovirus exposure and HLA in healthy donors (dated by TCRdb to about 2017). Libraries were built with the immunoSEQ multiplex PCR assay. For the multiplex PCR, a mixture combining 60 forward primers for TCR Vbeta segments and 13 reverse primers for TCR Jbeta segments was used. TCRdb holds this immuneACCESS table with in-frame rearrangements only. Some clones are missing; in checked studies, unresolved V genes explain under half, and the rest has no known cause. Present in this sample are 110,000 or so clones, 65% to 85% of which were seen just once. Approximately 5% of the sample goes to the ten largest clones. Specimen: PBMCs. Receptors originate from a woman aged 25 to 45 in good health and CMV-seropositive.

The chain is built from TRBV5-6 and TRBJ2-7; 11 bases agree with TRBD1. Germline CDR1 is SGHDT and CDR2 is YYEEEE. The trim removed 3 bases at V and 3 bases at J, leaving 11 bases unmatched. The CDR3 covers 17 residues. The CDR3 nucleotides read TGTGCCAGCAGCTCCGGACAGGGGGCCCGAATGTACTACGAGCAGTACTTC. Its protein product is CASSSGQGARMYYEQYF.

This sequence joins TRBV5-5 and TRBJ2-1, with D possibly being TRBD2 (6 bases). The CDR3 spans 16 residues. Trimming took off 3 bases at V and 5 bases at J, with 18 bases between the two ends. Germline V gives CDR1 SGHKS, CDR2 YYEKEE (reference sequence). The DNA for the CDR3 is TGTGCCAGCAGCTCTCGGGTCGAGGACTACGACAATGAGCAGTTCTTC. Translating it yields CASSSRVEDYDNEQFF. Full variable domain (outside the CDR3, taken from reference TRBV5-5 and TRBJ2-1): DAGVTQSPTHLIKTRGQQVTLRCSPISGHKSVSWYQQVLGQGPQFIFQYYEKEERGRGNFPDRFSARQFPNYSSELNVNALLLGDSALYLCASSSRVEDYDNEQFFGPGTRLTVL.

With respect to this clone: Other DNA sequences in the sample encode the same CDR3. The CDR3 sequence is CASSETGNTEAFF. The CDR3 bases are TGTGCCAGCAGCGAAACCGGGAACACTGAAGCTTTCTTT. The chain employs TRBV6-1 and TRBJ1-1; D call uncertain. Germline loops: CDR1 MNHNS, CDR2 SASEGT. CDR3 length: 13 residues. Between the trimmed V and J ends, which lost 6 bases and 1 base, there was a span of 9 bases.

The genes are TRBV6-1 and TRBJ2-3, with D perhaps matching TRBD2 (5 bases). Trimming shortened V by 6 bases and J by 2 bases, and 15 bases separated the two germline ends. This CDR3 is 15 amino acids long. Germline-derived CDR1 and CDR2 are MNHNS and SASEGT. The CDR3 protein is CASSKAGIATDTQYF. CDR3 in DNA: TGTGCCAGCAGCAAAGCCGGGATAGCCACAGATACGCAGTATTTT.

A single count supports this clone. The V call is TRBV11-3, the J call TRBJ2-7; 11 nucleotides line up with TRBD1. The CDR3 consists of 16 residues. Germline V gene sequence: CDR1 SGHNT, CDR2 YENEEA. The V gene end was trimmed by 4 bases and the J gene end by 5 bases; junction bases not matched to a gene: 10. The DNA for the CDR3 is TGTGCCAGCAGCTCAACACGTTGGACAGGGGGCAACGAGCAGTACTTC. Its protein is CASSSTRWTGGNEQYF.

This clone was seen more than once but under ten times. V is TRBV2 and J is TRBJ1-5; D is ambiguous. Trimming removed 6 bases from V and 5 bases from J, with 11 bases in between. There are 13 residues in the CDR3. CDR1 and CDR2 from the germline V gene are SNHLY and FYNNEI. The CDR3 reads CASRDTVYQPQHF. The CDR3, as DNA: TGTGCCAGCAGAGACACTGTATATCAGCCCCAGCATTTT.

The rearrangement uses TRBV19 and TRBJ1-4; D may be TRBD1 (5 bases). The V gene's germline CDR1 is LNHDA and CDR2 SQIVND (reference sequence). V lost 8 bases and J lost 6, with 13 bases in between. This CDR3 has 13 residues. CDR3: CASSSGTHEKLFF. For the CDR3, the DNA is TGTGCCAGTTCGTCAGGGACTCATGAAAAACTGTTTTTT.

V gene TRBV5-1 combines with J gene TRBJ2-6; D is ambiguous. V dropped 0 bases and J dropped 4 bases, with 11 bases sitting between them. This CDR3 is 16 amino acids long. Germline CDR1 reads SGHRS; CDR2 reads YFSETQ. CDR3 in DNA: TGCGCCAGCAGCTTGGACGCCACGGTCGGGGCCAACGTCCTGACTTTC. Amino acids: CASSLDATVGANVLTF.

The chain joins TRBV10-3 to TRBJ1-2; TRBD1 matches 7 bases. The CDR3 contains 13 residues. The germline CDR1 and CDR2 sequences are ENHRY and SYGVKD. Losses at the gene ends were 3 bases for V and 6 bases for J; bases not matched to a gene: 4. The CDR3 DNA reads TGTGCCATCAGTGAACAGGGGTCGGATGGCTACACCTTC. Its translation: CAISEQGSDGYTF.

The rearrangement joins TRBV6-5 to TRBJ1-2, with TRBD1 as a possible D gene (5 bases). V was pared by 5 bases and J by 4 bases, with 11 bases between. CDR1 is MNHEY and CDR2 is SVGAGI in the germline V gene. This CDR3 region has 13 residues. This CDR3 is CASSEDSPYGYTF. CDR3 in DNA: TGTGCCAGCAGTGAAGACAGTCCCTATGGCTACACCTTC.

A word on this clone: The sample contains more than one DNA sequence encoding this CDR3. The V and J genes are TRBV19 and TRBJ1-1; perhaps TRBD1 as D (6 bases). Trimming left V 5 bases short and J 2 bases short, with 12 bases between. CDR3 length: 14 amino acids. The germline V gene encodes CDR1 LNHDA and CDR2 SQIVND (reference sequence). CDR3 region: CASSPDRLNTEAFF. Here the CDR3 DNA reads TGTGCCAGTAGTCCCGACAGGTTAAACACTGAAGCTTTCTTT.

The J gene is TRBJ2-7, the V gene TRBV5-1; 12 bases match TRBD2. The V segment lost 4 bases and the J segment 3 bases; nucleotides outside the gene matches: 5. The V gene's germline CDR1 is SGHRS and CDR2 YFSETQ. The CDR3 has 15 residues. Here the CDR3 reads CASSLGLAGFYEQYF. The DNA of the CDR3 is TGCGCCAGCAGCCTAGGACTAGCGGGGTTCTACGAGCAGTACTTC.

This chain links TRBV6-5 with TRBJ2-7, with 12 bases aligning to TRBD2. Germline CDR1 reads MNHEY; CDR2 reads SVGAGI. Losses at the gene ends were 6 bases for V and 5 bases for J; bases not matched to a gene: 8. CDR3 length: 15 residues. CDR3 sequence reads: CASSRRLAGAHEQYF. As DNA, the CDR3 is TGTGCCAGCAGCCGCCGACTAGCGGGAGCCCACGAGCAGTACTTC.

This clone appeared a few times. The genes are TRBV19 and TRBJ1-1; 7 bases are a match to TRBD1. The trim removed 3 bases at V and 3 bases at J, leaving 13 bases unmatched. The V gene's germline CDR1 is LNHDA and CDR2 SQIVND (reference sequence). The CDR3 length is 17 residues. This CDR3 reads CASSIPPYRQGYTEAFF. CDR3 sequence (DNA): TGTGCCAGTAGTATCCCTCCTTACAGACAGGGCTACACTGAAGCTTTCTTT.

V and J are TRBV7-6 and TRBJ2-3; 10 bases align to TRBD2. Germline V CDR1 and CDR2: SGHVS, FNYEAQ. There are 17 residues in the CDR3. J lost 3 bases, V lost 0 bases, and 6 bases had no gene match. The CDR3 protein is CASSLAPSGGATDTQYF. CDR3 in DNA: TGTGCCAGCAGCTTAGCGCCCAGCGGGGGGGCAACAGATACGCAGTATTTT.

This chain joins TRBV5-5 and TRBJ1-1, with a possible D match to TRBD1 (5 bases). CDR1 is SGHKS, CDR2 YYEKEE, per germline (reference sequence). Trimming cost V 4 bases and J 0 bases, with 16 bases left between them. The CDR3 length is 16 residues. This chain's CDR3 is CASSRQILTVNTEAFF. The DNA for the CDR3 is TGTGCCAGCAGCCGACAGATCTTGACGGTGAACACTGAAGCTTTCTTT. Combining the CDR3 with reference TRBV5-5 and TRBJ1-1 gives the whole variable domain DAGVTQSPTHLIKTRGQQVTLRCSPISGHKSVSWYQQVLGQGPQFIFQYYEKEERGRGNFPDRFSARQFPNYSSELNVNALLLGDSALYLCASSRQILTVNTEAFFGQGTRLTVV.

The gene calls are TRBV15 and TRBJ1-2; 7 bases are shared with TRBD1. V was pared by 0 bases and J by 4 bases, with 5 bases of the junction left unmatched. The CDR3 length is 15 residues. Germline V CDR1 and CDR2: LNHNV, YYDKDF (reference sequence). For the CDR3, the DNA is TGTGCCACCAGCAGAGAGTGGGCAGGGGGCTATGGCTACACCTTC. Protein product: CATSREWAGGYGYTF.

This clone was seen only a few times. The rearrangement uses TRBV11-3 and TRBJ1-2; 8 bases match TRBD1. This CDR3 spans 17 amino acids. Per the germline V gene, CDR1 is SGHNT and CDR2 is YENEEA. Trimming removed 3 bases from V and 0 bases from J; junction bases left unmatched: 9. The CDR3: CASSFPQGQVANYGYTF. CDR3 sequence (DNA): TGTGCCAGCAGCTTCCCCCAGGGACAGGTAGCTAACTATGGCTACACCTTC.

The chain recombines TRBV11-3 with TRBJ1-3; 10 bases line up with TRBD1. V lost 6 bases and J lost 7; bases outside the gene matches: 6. Germline-derived CDR1 and CDR2 are SGHNT and YENEEA. The CDR3 runs to 14 residues. The CDR3 DNA sequence: TGTGCCAGCAGGTTGACAGGGGGCGCGAACACCATATATTTT. This codes for CASRLTGGANTIYF.

This clone was seen a handful of times. The CDR3 DNA reads TGTGCCAGCAGTGATAGGGCAGGGGGCACTGAAGCTTTCTTT. Residues: CASSDRAGGTEAFF. The chain links TRBV6-1 to TRBJ1-1; 7 nucleotides agree with TRBD1. With 3 bases clipped from V and 4 bases from J, the junction kept 5 bases outside the gene matches. Germline CDR1 is MNHNS and CDR2 is SASEGT. CDR3 length equals 14 residues.

This clone was counted only a few times. The chain uses TRBV2 and TRBJ1-4; a possible D gene is TRBD1 (6 bases). Germline V gene data show CDR1 as SNHLY and CDR2 as FYNNEI. The V gene lost 6 bases and the J gene lost 7 bases, with 18 bases spanning the gap. The CDR3 is 15 amino acids. The CDR3 reads CASSVLTGGGEKLFF. In nucleotides, the CDR3 is TGTGCCAGCAGCGTCCTGACAGGCGGGGGTGAAAAACTGTTTTTT.

The chain combines TRBV5-5 with TRBJ1-1, with D maybe TRBD1 (5 bases). From germline, CDR1 is SGHKS and CDR2 YYEKEE (reference sequence). V was shortened by 5 bases and J by 0 bases, with 17 bases between the two germline ends. There are 16 residues in the CDR3. CDR3 sequence: CASSSPWGGMNTEAFF. For the CDR3, the DNA is TGTGCCAGCAGTTCTCCTTGGGGGGGGATGAACACTGAAGCTTTCTTT.

The chain uses TRBV6-5 and TRBJ1-1; perhaps TRBD1 as D (6 bases). Germline CDR1 is MNHEY and CDR2 is SVGAGI. The CDR3 length is 14 residues. Trimming took off 6 bases at V and 0 bases at J, with 11 bases between the two ends. The CDR3 spells CASRTQGLNTEAFF. CDR3 sequence (DNA): TGTGCCAGCAGGACACAGGGCCTGAACACTGAAGCTTTCTTT.

The genes are TRBV2 and TRBJ2-5; D ambiguous. V was pared by 2 bases and J by 0 bases, with 7 bases between. The CDR3 length is 14 residues. Germline lookup yields CDR1 SNHLY and CDR2 FYNNEI. CDR3 in DNA: TGTGCCAGCAGTGAATCCCGGTACCAAGAGACCCAGTACTTC. Translated: CASSESRYQETQYF.

This rearrangement joins TRBV18 to TRBJ2-4, with D possibly being TRBD1 (6 bases). The CDR3 consists of 16 residues. Trimming took 5 bases from V and 2 from J, leaving 16 bases between them. CDR1 is KGHSH and CDR2 is LQKENI in the germline V gene. Here the CDR3 DNA reads TGTGCCAGCTCAAAAGGGGGATATGAAACCAAAAACATTCAGTACTTC. The encoded protein is CASSKGGYETKNIQYF.